The sequence of this TCR beta chain was determined in a study of T cell responses to AZD1222 COVID-19 vaccine (dated by TCRdb to the early 2020s). Study-wide context: A total of approximately 230 trial participants underwent TCR sequencing, of whom around 200 received two doses of AZD1222 and some 25 received two doses of the MenACWY control vaccine. Enrollment into the trials was organized by age into subgroups of 18-55, 56-69 and 70-plus years, and those subgroups contained roughly 160, 29 and 62 TCR-sequenced participants, respectively.

The CDR3 regions of human TCRbeta chains were analyzed by immunosequencing. Per the authors' processing: Repertoire TCRs were checked for matches against a reference library of SARS-CoV-2-specific TCRs that had been generated using the MIRA antigen-specificity platform. Breadth was defined as the fraction of unique TCRs that were SARS-CoV-2-associated. Depth was defined as the fraction of total T cells that were SARS-CoV-2-associated. Using the MIRA data, each spike-specific TCR was mapped to the spike region that the TCR reacts to and placed in a CD4 or CD8 class. Log10-transformed breadth and depth values were compared by one-way ANOVA with Sidak's multiple comparisons tests. TCRdb mirrors the immuneACCESS table, restricted to in-frame sequences. Some clones are absent from its copies; in checked studies, under half trace to an unresolved V gene, and the reason for the others is unknown. From that table come the V and J calls and clone size; the DNA was used to work out D and trimming. The table for this sample lists 130,000 to 150,000 clones; around 88% of them were counted only once. The leading ten clones occupy roughly 3.5% of the sample.

About this clone: This clone's antigen is unknown. Per-nucleotide qualities are absent, and no much larger clonotype sits a single base away.

Beyond this particular receptor, the publication reports: Participants were mostly white British, with more females than males. The authors suggested clonal diversity may have been underestimated. Because no day 14 peak-response samples were available, the repertoires could be characterized only after the peak T cell response. After two AZD1222 doses, both the breadth and the depth of spike-specific TCRs were significantly higher than at day 0 and than in MenACWY recipients. Reportedly, close to half of the unique spike-specific TCRs recognized epitopes lying outside the regions that are mutated in the B.1.351 and B.1.1.7 variants. Only 5 to 7 AZD1222 recipients were SARS-CoV-2 seropositive at baseline, limiting conclusions about previously exposed vaccinees. In the small 56-69-year group, the increase in depth fell short of significance, most likely because of low power. The whole spike protein was spanned by vaccine-associated CD4 TCRs, and dominant responses were seen in regions 160-218 and 743-854.

Trimming takes 4 bases off V and 3 bases off J; junction bases not matched to a gene: 1. Via the germline V gene, CDR1 is SNHLY and CDR2 FYNNEI. The CDR3 sequence holds 15 residues, the cysteine and phenylalanine included. Just the 45-base CDR3 DNA is kept, in frame starting at base 1. The sample's time point label is to be understood as: baseline before first vaccination. The treatment or condition label on this specimen signifies: meningococcal conjugate vaccine given as trial control. Vaccinee samples were obtained from the UK trials COV001 and COV002, which included a single-blind randomized controlled phase 2/3 trial of AZD1222 (ChAdOx1 nCoV-19) in healthy adults. For TCRbeta chain sequencing, PBMC samples were collected from trial participants at day 0 and at day 28 after the second dose.

This TCR derives from an adult in good health. Sequenced here: peripheral blood, sampled on day 0 of MenACWY control vaccination. The rearranged chain carries TRBV2 and TRBJ2-2, and TRBD2 matches 11 of the central bases. This receptor carries the CDR3 CASSATSGDTGELFF. At the DNA level, the sequence is TGTGCCAGCAGTGCGACTAGCGGGGACACCGGGGAGCTGTTTTTT.